This T cell receptor beta chain was retrieved from a study of blood T cell repertoires in COVID-19. About the research overall: Samples came from the United States, Italy and Spain, spanning acute and convalescent COVID-19.

Under the authors' procedure: Nucleated cell counts were estimated from reference gene primer amplification. Sequencing used immunoSEQ multiplex PCR; TCRdb keeps in-frame clones, though not all of them. V, J and clone size were drawn from that table, and D and trimming were deduced from the DNA. This sample has 300,000 to 350,000 clones; roughly 86% occur once, and the top ten carry about 9.8%. Participant-given clinical history determined each cohort assignment. Two negative PCRs, clearance, or symptom resolution were required of recovered Cohort 3 donors. V lost 5 bases and J lost 1; bases outside the gene matches: 4. Germline V CDR1 and CDR2: SEHNR, FQNEAQ (reference sequence). This CDR3 is 14 amino acids long.

The chain couples TRBV7-9 to TRBJ1-1; 7 nucleotides align to TRBD1. The sample comprised PBMCs or T cells enriched from blood (not recorded which). This receptor was taken from a young woman who had recovered from COVID-19. The CDR3 DNA sequence: TGTGCCAGCAGCCTCCGGACAGGGAACACTGAAGCTTTCTTT. Residues: CASSLRTGNTEAFF.